Below are 5 T cell receptor beta chains sequenced from a single sample in a study of blood T cell repertoires in COVID-19. Data came from immunoSEQ multiplex PCR; TCRdb stores just in-frame clones and leaves some out. The sample includes about 64,000 clones, approximately 90% seen only once; the top ten take around 1.5%. The specimen sequenced was peripheral blood. Receptor source: a human donor in a cohort sampled during active COVID-19.

The CDR3 spells CASSRYGQGYEQYF. CDR3 coding DNA: TGTGCCAGCAGTCGATATGGACAGGGATACGAGCAGTACTTC. The V gene is TRBV6-2 or TRBV6-3, the J gene TRBJ2-7; TRBD1 matches at 8 bases. CDR1 and CDR2 from the germline V gene are MNHEY and SVGEGT. This CDR3 comprises 14 residues. With V trimmed by 5 bases and J by 4 bases, 7 bases remained unmatched.

The chain employs TRBV5-5 and TRBJ2-1, with D tentatively TRBD2 (6 bases). The germline V gene has CDR1 SGHKS and CDR2 YYEKEE (reference sequence). V was clipped by 2 bases and J by 5 bases, with 11 bases between them. The CDR3 spans 14 residues. The CDR3 region is CASSFRRRDNEQFF. The CDR3 coding sequence is TGTGCCAGCAGCTTTCGTCGGAGGGACAATGAGCAGTTCTTC. Based on the CDR3 plus reference TRBV5-5 and TRBJ2-1, the full variable domain is DAGVTQSPTHLIKTRGQQVTLRCSPISGHKSVSWYQQVLGQGPQFIFQYYEKEERGRGNFPDRFSARQFPNYSSELNVNALLLGDSALYLCASSFRRRDNEQFFGPGTRLTVL.

This chain links TRBV5-6 with TRBJ1-2, with unresolved D. This CDR3 region has 15 residues. CDR1 is SGHDT and CDR2 is YYEEEE in the germline V gene. Trimming removed 0 bases from V and 4 bases from J, with 13 bases in between. The CDR3, as DNA: TGTGCCAGCAGCTTGGAGGAGGGATTGACCTATGGCTACACCTTC. Translated: CASSLEEGLTYGYTF.

This chain connects TRBV7-3 to TRBJ2-7; TRBD1 agrees at 10 bases. V trimming: 10 bases; J trimming: 6 bases; junction bases outside the gene matches: 12. Germline CDR1 and CDR2: SGHTA and FQGTGA. The CDR3 loop spans 14 amino acids. In nucleotides, the CDR3 is TGTGCCACGCCCGGGACAGGGGTTTGTAGCGAGCAGTACTTC. Translation: CATPGTGVCSEQYF.

The sample holds one count of this clone. J is TRBJ1-4 and V is TRBV2, with D hard to call. The CDR3 is made up of 16 amino acids. The V and J ends lost 8 bases and 3 bases respectively, with 19 bases between them. Germline values: CDR1 SNHLY, CDR2 FYNNEI. The CDR3 nucleotides read TGTGCCAGCCGAGGGCTCCCGGGAATCTCTAATGAAAAACTGTTTTTT. Translated: CASRGLPGISNEKLFF. Full variable domain (rest looked up from reference TRBV2 and TRBJ1-4): EPEVTQTPSHQVTQMGQEVILRCVPISNHLYFYWYRQILGQKVEFLVSFYNNEISEKSEIFDDQFSVERPDGSNFTLKIRSTKLEDSAMYFCASRGLPGISNEKLFFGSGTQLSVL.